Below, 13 T cell receptor beta chains from the same sample are listed, as sequenced in a study of blood T cell repertoires in COVID-19. TCRdb's table, derived via immunoSEQ multiplex PCR, lists solely in-frame clones and lacks some. The repertoire includes 200,000 or so clones, roughly 87% of them detected once, and approximately 7.3% sits in the top ten. What was sequenced was PBMCs or T cells enriched from blood (not recorded which). The source is a man under 40 in a cohort exposed to, infected with or recovered from COVID-19 (not recorded which).

This clone is a singleton in its sample. This sequence joins TRBV10-3 and TRBJ1-6, with 7 bases matching TRBD1. J was trimmed by 11 bases and V by 2 bases; bases with no gene match: 12. CDR3 length equals 16 residues. Germline CDR1 and CDR2: ENHRY and SYGVKD. This chain's CDR3 is CAISEQGGQDWAPLHF. Here the CDR3 DNA reads TGTGCCATCAGTGAGCAAGGTGGACAGGACTGGGCACCCCTCCACTTT.

The rearrangement uses TRBV28 and TRBJ2-7, with 10 bases fitting TRBD2. The CDR3 length is 15 residues. The germline V gene has CDR1 MDHEN and CDR2 SYDVKM. The junction had 6 bases not matched to a gene; V was cut back by 7 bases and J by 0 bases. CDR3 amino acids: CASIPSGRVSYEQYF. The CDR3 DNA sequence: TGTGCCAGCATCCCAAGCGGGAGGGTCTCCTACGAGCAGTACTTC.

This sequence joins TRBV24-1 and TRBJ2-1, with 12 bases that match TRBD2. CDR1 is KGHDR and CDR2 is SFDVKD in the germline V gene. V dropped 4 bases and J dropped 5; count of bases not matched to a gene: 8. There are 17 residues in the CDR3. The CDR3 loop is CATSDRTSGNSNNEQFF. CDR3 DNA: TGTGCCACCAGTGACCGGACTAGCGGGAACTCTAACAATGAGCAGTTCTTC.

This sequence joins TRBV10-3 and TRBJ1-2; D remains ambiguous. Germline CDR1 reads ENHRY; CDR2 reads SYGVKD. There are 13 residues in the CDR3. Deletions cut 5 bases from V and 4 bases from J, with 11 bases between. CDR3 sequence reads: CAISFRDGYGYTF. As DNA, the CDR3 is TGTGCCATCAGTTTTCGAGATGGCTATGGCTACACCTTC.

The chain couples TRBV12-5 to TRBJ1-1; D remains unclear. This CDR3 has 13 amino acids. Germline V gene data show CDR1 as LGHNT and CDR2 as FRNRAP. Trimming pared 3 bases from V and 0 bases from J, leaving 5 bases between. CDR3 in DNA: TGTGCTAGTGGTTTAGAGGTGAACACTGAAGCTTTCTTT. This translates into CASGLEVNTEAFF.

The rearrangement uses TRBV6-4 and TRBJ2-1, with TRBD2 identical over 8 bases. The CDR3 contains 15 residues. Germline V gives CDR1 MRHNA, CDR2 SNTAGT. V lost 0 bases, J lost 7 bases, and 5 bases stayed unmatched. The CDR3 here is CASSDSSGGVNEQFF. The DNA for the CDR3 is TGTGCCAGCAGTGACTCCTCGGGAGGGGTGAATGAGCAGTTCTTC.

The chain is built from TRBV7-3 and TRBJ2-2; 9 nucleotides agree with TRBD1. After removal of 4 bases from V and 6 bases from J, the junction contained 9 bases not matched to a gene. The CDR3 is made up of 16 amino acids. Germline CDR1 and CDR2: SGHTA and FQGTGA. Here the CDR3 DNA reads TGTGCCAGCAGCTCATCGGACAGGGGTTGGTCCGGGGAGCTGTTTTTT. It specifies CASSSSDRGWSGELFF.

The chain carries TRBV10-3 and TRBJ2-1; TRBD2 agrees at 8 bases. V shed 1 base and J 6 bases; nucleotides not matched to a gene: 11. Germline V gene sequence: CDR1 ENHRY, CDR2 SYGVKD. The CDR3 has 17 residues. CDR3 DNA: TGTGCCATCAGTGAGTTACTCCGGGAGGGTGGTTGCAATGAGCAGTTCTTC. Encoded protein: CAISELLREGGCNEQFF.

This chain links TRBV27 with TRBJ2-3; D uncertain. V lost 6 bases to trimming and J lost 0 bases, with 10 bases between them. Germline CDR1 MNHEY, CDR2 SMNVEV (reference sequence). CDR3 size: 14 residues. CDR3 in amino acids: CASSYVTSTDTQYF. The CDR3 DNA sequence: TGTGCCAGCAGCTATGTAACTAGCACAGATACGCAGTATTTT.

The gene calls are TRBV6-6 and TRBJ2-1, with 9 bases lining up with TRBD2. V trimming: 7 bases; J trimming: 3 bases; junction bases outside the gene matches: 7. Germline values: CDR1 MNHNY, CDR2 SVGAGI (reference sequence). The CDR3 totals 15 residues. This chain's CDR3 is CASKPASGDYNEQFF. The CDR3 coding sequence is TGTGCCAGCAAACCCGCTAGCGGGGACTACAATGAGCAGTTCTTC.

The rearrangement joins TRBV11-2 to TRBJ1-3, with D maybe TRBD1 (6 bases). Germline lookup yields CDR1 SGHAT and CDR2 FQNNGV. The CDR3 totals 17 residues. Trimming removed 0 bases from V and 0 bases from J, with 12 bases in between. CDR3 nucleotides: TGTGCCAGCAGCTTAGACCAGGGGTTGAACTCTGGAAACACCATATATTTT. Protein sequence: CASSLDQGLNSGNTIYF.

The chain has TRBV5-1 and TRBJ2-7; 9 bases fit TRBD1. The trim removed 6 bases at V and 1 base at J, leaving 5 bases unmatched. The CDR3 extends over 14 amino acids. CDR1 is SGHRS and CDR2 is YFSETQ in the germline V gene. The DNA for the CDR3 is TGCGCCAGCACCGCGGGACAGGGTTCCTACGAGCAGTACTTC. Protein: CASTAGQGSYEQYF.

The CDR3 DNA follows: TGTGCCAGCAGTTTAGGGACAGTTTACGAGCAGTACTTC. Translation gives CASSLGTVYEQYF. The chain carries TRBV27 and TRBJ2-7; 7 bases align to TRBD1. V lost 2 bases and J lost 4; bases outside the gene matches: 2. The CDR3 length is 13 residues. Germline V gene data show CDR1 as MNHEY and CDR2 as SMNVEV (reference sequence).